This is a list of T cell receptor beta chains from one sample in a study of T cell responses to AZD1222 COVID-19 vaccine. Clones were sequenced by immunoSEQ multiplex PCR, and TCRdb holds only the in-frame ones, with some missing. The data show around 140,000 clones, with 75% to 90% seen just once and 1.6% held by the top ten. The sample in question was peripheral blood, obtained on day 0 of AZD1222 vaccination. The receptors originated from an adult in good health. Each CDR3 is given with its conserved first and last residue. Fields, in order: clone size, J gene, D gene, V gene, CDR3 DNA, CDR3 protein. The D gene is left open where the match is weak. The size field is filled for only some rows; it gives once, few, many or a size class.

-	TRBJ1-1	-	TRBV19	TGTGCCAGTAGTCCCGGGTCGGCGGGAGAGAACACTGAAGCTTTCTTT	CASSPGSAGENTEAFF
-	TRBJ2-2	-	TRBV7-2	TGTGCCAGCAGCTTACAAGCCATCACAACCGGGGAGCTGTTTTTT	CASSLQAITTGELFF
-	TRBJ1-2	-	TRBV29-1	TGCAGCGTTGGAGGAGGCAGTGCCTATGGCTACACCTTC	CSVGGGSAYGYTF
few	TRBJ2-1	TRBD2	TRBV3-1/TRBV3-2	TGTGCCAGCAGTCGTCCCGGGACTAGCGGGGGTTGGCAGTTCTTC	CASSRPGTSGGWQFF
-	TRBJ2-4	TRBD2	TRBV4-1	TGCGCCAGCAGCCCGCCCGTTCCTAGCGGGAGGGATCCAGACATTCAGTACTTC	CASSPPVPSGRDPDIQYF
-	TRBJ2-7	TRBD1	TRBV24-1	TGTGCCACCACCGCCCCCAAAAACGGGACAGTGAGGCCTTACGAGCAGTACTTC	CATTAPKNGTVRPYEQYF
once	TRBJ2-7	-	TRBV5-1	TGCGCCAGCAGCAAGACAGACATCGTTGAGCAGTACTTC	CASSKTDIVEQYF
-	TRBJ2-7	TRBD1	TRBV15	TGTGCCACCAGCAGCGACAGGGTCCACGAGCAGTACTTC	CATSSDRVHEQYF
-	TRBJ1-1	-	TRBV4-1	TGCGCCAGCAGCCAAGGATGGGGACGGAGTAACACTGAAGCTTTCTTT	CASSQGWGRSNTEAFF
-	TRBJ1-1	-	TRBV7-9	TGTGCCAGCAGCTTAACAGGCCTGAACACTGAAGCTTTCTTT	CASSLTGLNTEAFF
-	TRBJ1-6	TRBD1	TRBV25-1	TGTGCCAGCGCCGACAGGGGTTATTCACCCCTCCACTTT	CASADRGYSPLHF
few	TRBJ2-1	TRBD1	TRBV15	TGTGCCACCAGCAGAGAATCCAGGGGGCGTGAGCAGTTCTTC	CATSRESRGREQFF
-	TRBJ2-5	TRBD1	TRBV28	TGTGCCAGCAGTTTAATACAGGGGGCTGGGGAGACCCAGTACTTC	CASSLIQGAGETQYF
-	TRBJ2-1	-	TRBV19	TGTGCCAGTAGTATCCTCAGTGGGGCTAGCTCCTACAATGAGCAGTTCTTC	CASSILSGASSYNEQFF
-	TRBJ2-5	-	TRBV4-1	TGCGCCAGCAGCCAAGATAGGGGACGGCACCTCGCGGCGACCCAGTACTTC	CASSQDRGRHLAATQYF
-	TRBJ1-5	-	TRBV3-1/TRBV3-2	TGTGCCAGCAGCCAAGGGGCTGGGTACAGTAGCAATCAGCCCCAGCATTTT	CASSQGAGYSSNQPQHF
-	TRBJ2-4	-	TRBV12-3/TRBV12-4	TGTGCCACCGGGACTCCAAACATTCAGTACTTC	CATGTPNIQYF
-	TRBJ2-5	TRBD2	TRBV7-9	TGTGCCAGCAGCTTAGCGAGGACTAGCGGGAGTGAGGAGACCCAGTACTTC	CASSLARTSGSEETQYF
-	TRBJ1-2	-	TRBV3-1/TRBV3-2	TGTGCCAGCAGCCAAAGGCGAGGGAGCTATGGCTACACCTTC	CASSQRRGSYGYTF
-	TRBJ2-1	-	TRBV7-9	TGTGCCAGCAGCCGGACTACGGGTGGGGATTACAATGAGCAGTTCTTC	CASSRTTGGDYNEQFF
-	TRBJ1-5	-	TRBV11-2	TGTGCCAGCAGCTTATCCCCCCTTGGTCAGCCCCAGCATTTT	CASSLSPLGQPQHF
-	TRBJ1-4	-	TRBV7-9	TGTGCCAGCAGCCCAAATCAGGGAGCTAATGAAAAACTGTTTTTT	CASSPNQGANEKLFF
-	TRBJ1-4	-	TRBV6-5	TGTGCCAGCAGCTATACAGGGAGTAGCGAAAAACTGTTTTTT	CASSYTGSSEKLFF
-	TRBJ1-5	TRBD1	TRBV19	TGTGCCAGTAGTTCCTCAAAGCGGACAGGGGATCAGCCCCAGCATTTT	CASSSSKRTGDQPQHF
-	TRBJ2-3	-	TRBV21-1	TGTGCCAGCAGCAATACAGGGGGCAGGACCTCAGATACGCAGTATTTT	CASSNTGGRTSDTQYF
-	TRBJ1-4	TRBD1	TRBV9	TGTGCCAGCAGCGTAGGGGACAGGTCGAATGAAAAACTGTTTTTT	CASSVGDRSNEKLFF